The present T cell receptor beta chain was sequenced within a study of blood T cells in healthy people across ages. Across the whole study: Template switching recovered approximately one barcoded beta molecule for every two T cells.

A sample-barcoded 5' primer and a J-beta primer mix were used in a second PCR of about 7 to 12 cycles. Tags on each cDNA molecule came from a template-switch adaptor with 12 random nucleotides. TCRdb reprocessed the 5' RACE reads via MiXCR and lists one record per CDR3 protein. The sample consists of hundreds of thousands of distinct CDR3 sequences, roughly 20% of them appearing once. The CDR3 is 22 amino acids. Findings and limits, study-wide: Per million T cells, the diversity of TCR beta decreased roughly linearly as age advanced.

In regard to this clonotype: Its antigen is currently unknown.

This TCR was sampled from a man aged 65 to 79 in good health. The chain combines TRBV21-1 with TRBJ2-1; TRBD2, the D gene given by the table, was not confirmed from the DNA. TRBV21-1 has pseudogene status. The sample was blood. CDR3 coding DNA: TGTGCCAGCAGCACGTGGACTAGCGGGGGGGCTTCTCTTAAATCAGCCTACAATGAGCAGTTCTTC. Its translation is CASSTWTSGGASLKSAYNEQFF.